The rows below give T cell receptor beta chains drawn from one sample of a study of blood T cell repertoires in COVID-19. TCRdb's copy holds only in-frame clones and misses some; the assay was immunoSEQ multiplex PCR. The repertoire has 150,000 or so clones, approximately 82% of them found once; the top ten carry 13% to 15%. The sequenced sample was peripheral blood. The receptors stem from a human donor with acute or convalescent COVID-19. The donor label of this sample is uncertain. CDR3s include the opening cysteine and the closing phenylalanine or tryptophan. The D gene is left open where the match is weak. Only part of the rows carry a size: once, few, many, or a class if the clone is expanded.

-,TRBV30,-,TRBJ1-6,TGTGCCTGGAGGGGAGTCAATAATTCACCCCTCCACTTT,CAWRGVNNSPLHF
-,TRBV7-2,-,TRBJ2-7,TGTGCCAGCGCGTGGAAAGGAGGGTACGAGCAGTACTTC,CASAWKGGYEQYF
-,TRBV19,-,TRBJ2-6,TGTGCCAGTAGTGCCGAGACAGTAGGGGCCAACGTCCTGACTTTC,CASSAETVGANVLTF
TRBD1,TRBV2,-,TRBJ1-2,TGTGCCAGCAGCGCCGGACAGGGGAACTATGGCTACACCTTC,CASSAGQGNYGYTF
TRBD2,TRBV7-2,-,TRBJ2-7,TGTGCCAGCAGCTTAGACGGGGCGCCTAGCGGGCTGAAGTACTTC,CASSLDGAPSGLKYF
TRBD1,TRBV6-1,-,TRBJ1-2,TGTGCCAGCAGTGAACGTGGGGGTGGGAGGACAGGGATGTATGGCTACACCTTC,CASSERGGGRTGMYGYTF
-,TRBV7-9,-,TRBJ1-2,TGTGCCAGCAGCTTAGGGCCGGGTTCCGGTGATGGCTACACCTTC,CASSLGPGSGDGYTF
TRBD1,TRBV12-3/TRBV12-4,-,TRBJ1-1,TGTGCCAGCAGTCCCAGGGGGTCTGAAGCTTTCTTT,CASSPRGSEAFF
-,TRBV30,-,TRBJ1-1,TGTGCCTGGAGTGTCCGGGACACCACTGAAGCTTTCTTT,CAWSVRDTTEAFF
TRBD2,TRBV11-2,-,TRBJ2-2,TGTGCCAGCAGCCCAATAGCGGGGGCGGGGACCGGGGAGCTGTTTTTT,CASSPIAGAGTGELFF
-,TRBV5-8,-,TRBJ1-4,TGTGCCAGCAGCTCGAGGGGGGAAAAACTGTTTTTT,CASSSRGEKLFF
TRBD2,TRBV7-9,-,TRBJ2-7,TGTGCCAGTGCCCGGGGGGTCGGCACCTACGAGCAGTACTTC,CASARGVGTYEQYF
-,TRBV2,-,TRBJ1-2,TGTGCCAGCAGTGGGGCCCCCGGGGGTAACTATGGCTACACCTTC,CASSGAPGGNYGYTF
-,TRBV5-4,-,TRBJ2-1,TGTGCCAGCAGCTTAGCCGTCTGGGCAGATGAGCAGTTCTTC,CASSLAVWADEQFF
TRBD1,TRBV7-2,-,TRBJ2-7,TGTGCCAGCAGCTTAACAGGGGGCAACTACGAGCAGTACTTC,CASSLTGGNYEQYF
-,TRBV10-1,-,TRBJ1-2,TGCGCCAGCAGTGGCAGGGGAGATTATGGCTACACCTTC,CASSGRGDYGYTF
-,TRBV7-9,-,TRBJ1-5,TGTGCCAGCAGCTTAGGATTAGAGGGGCCCCAGCATTTT,CASSLGLEGPQHF
-,TRBV7-2,-,TRBJ2-1,TGTGCCAGCAGCTTAGAGGCGGGCTACAATGAGCAGTTCTTC,CASSLEAGYNEQFF
-,TRBV4-3,-,TRBJ1-6,TGCGCCAGCAGCGAGCACCGGGGTAATTCACCCCTCCACTTT,CASSEHRGNSPLHF
-,TRBV5-1,-,TRBJ2-2,TGCGCCAGCAGCAGGTCCACGGGACTCCTGAACACCGGGGAGCTGTTTTTT,CASSRSTGLLNTGELFF
TRBD1,TRBV19,-,TRBJ1-6,TGTGCCAGTGGCGCGAGACAGGGAAGGAATTCACCCCTCCACTTT,CASGARQGRNSPLHF
TRBD2,TRBV2,few,TRBJ2-1,TGTGCCAGCAGCGATGGACTAGCGGGGCGGGCCACTCTGTTCTTC,CASSDGLAGRATLFF
-,TRBV7-2,-,TRBJ1-1,TGTGCCAGCAGCTTAGCACGAGGCAGGGCGAACACTGAAGCTTTCTTT,CASSLARGRANTEAFF
-,TRBV7-8,-,TRBJ1-6,TGTGCCAGCAGCTTAGAAGGGGCTAATTCACCCCTCCACTTT,CASSLEGANSPLHF
-,TRBV11-2,once,TRBJ1-6,TGTGCCAGCAGCCCCCCAGGGGAAGGGAATTCACCCCTCCACTTT,CASSPPGEGNSPLHF
TRBD1,TRBV6-2/TRBV6-3,-,TRBJ1-1,TGTGCCAGCAGTTACCCCCAAGGGACAGGGAGCACTGAAGCTTTCTTT,CASSYPQGTGSTEAFF
TRBD1,TRBV6-5,few,TRBJ2-7,TGTGCCAGCAGTTACCGGATACAGGGGGCCTCCTACGAGCAGTACTTC,CASSYRIQGASYEQYF
-,TRBV11-2,-,TRBJ1-1,TGTGCCAGCAGCCCGGGGGGAGCGGGAGCTTTCTTT,CASSPGGAGAFF
-,TRBV2,many,TRBJ2-7,TGTGCCAGCAGTCCTTCCTCGCCCCGCGTAGAAGAGCAGTACTTC,CASSPSSPRVEEQYF
TRBD1,TRBV7-2,-,TRBJ2-1,TGTGCCAGCAGCTCACGATCCGGGACAGGGAATGAGCAGTTCTTC,CASSSRSGTGNEQFF
TRBD1,TRBV2,-,TRBJ2-1,TGTGCCAGCAGAGAGCGAATGGACAGGGGTTGGGGGCAGTTCTTC,CASRERMDRGWGQFF
TRBD1,TRBV7-2,-,TRBJ1-1,TGTGCCAGCAGCTTACCGGGGACAGGGAAAGGAGCTTTCTTT,CASSLPGTGKGAFF
-,TRBV2,-,TRBJ1-2,TGTGCCAGCAGTGAAGACTTGAACTATGGCTACACCTTC,CASSEDLNYGYTF
-,TRBV7-8,-,TRBJ1-2,TGTGCCAGCAGCGTGGGGGGAGACGCTAACTATGGCTACACCTTC,CASSVGGDANYGYTF
-,TRBV20-1,-,TRBJ1-2,TGCAGTGCTAGCGACAGGACCCTCTACACCTTC,CSASDRTLYTF
TRBD1,TRBV11-2,once,TRBJ1-2,TGTGCCAGCATCGATACCAGGACAGGGGGTACTGGCTACACCTTC,CASIDTRTGGTGYTF
TRBD1,TRBV5-4,-,TRBJ2-7,TGTGCCAGCAGCTTGGGGGACAGGGGAGGCACCTACGAGCAGTACTTC,CASSLGDRGGTYEQYF